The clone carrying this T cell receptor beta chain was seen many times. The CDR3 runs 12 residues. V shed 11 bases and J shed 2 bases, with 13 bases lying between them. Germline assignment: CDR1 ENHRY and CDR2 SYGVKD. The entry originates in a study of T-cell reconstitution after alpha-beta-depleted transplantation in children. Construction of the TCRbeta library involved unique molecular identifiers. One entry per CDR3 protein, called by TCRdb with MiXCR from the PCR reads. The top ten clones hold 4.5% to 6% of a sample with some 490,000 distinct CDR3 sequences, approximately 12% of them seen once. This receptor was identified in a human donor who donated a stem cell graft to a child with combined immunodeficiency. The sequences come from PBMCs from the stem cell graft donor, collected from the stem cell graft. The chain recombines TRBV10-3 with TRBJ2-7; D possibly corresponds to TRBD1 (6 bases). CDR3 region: CAASGAPYEQYF. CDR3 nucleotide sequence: TGTGCCGCCTCAGGGGCCCCCTACGAGCAGTACTTC.